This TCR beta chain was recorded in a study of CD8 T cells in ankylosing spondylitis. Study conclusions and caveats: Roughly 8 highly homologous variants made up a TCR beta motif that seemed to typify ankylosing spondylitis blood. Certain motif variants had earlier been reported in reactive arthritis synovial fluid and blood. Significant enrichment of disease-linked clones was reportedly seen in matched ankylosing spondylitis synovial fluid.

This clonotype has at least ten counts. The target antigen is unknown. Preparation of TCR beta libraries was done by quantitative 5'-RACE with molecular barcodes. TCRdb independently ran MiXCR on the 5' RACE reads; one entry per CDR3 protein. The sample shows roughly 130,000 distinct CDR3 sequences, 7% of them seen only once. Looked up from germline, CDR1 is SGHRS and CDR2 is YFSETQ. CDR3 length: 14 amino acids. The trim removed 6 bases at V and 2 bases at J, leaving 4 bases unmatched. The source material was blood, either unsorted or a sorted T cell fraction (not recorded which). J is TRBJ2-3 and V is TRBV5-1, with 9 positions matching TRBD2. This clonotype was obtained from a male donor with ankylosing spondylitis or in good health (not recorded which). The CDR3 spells CASTAGGTTDTQYF. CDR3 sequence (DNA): TGCGCCAGCACAGCGGGAGGTACCACAGATACGCAGTATTTT.